Listed here are 9 T cell receptor beta chains from one sample, sequenced in a study of blood T cell repertoires in COVID-19. Only in-frame clones appear in the TCRdb table, and some are missing; sequencing was by immunoSEQ multiplex PCR. The profile shows about 240,000 clones, around 83% of them singletons. The sequenced sample was peripheral blood. The source is a woman aged 18-29 years with acute or convalescent COVID-19.

The CDR3, as DNA: TGTGCCAGCAGTTTACGGACTAGCGGGAGTAAAAATGAGCAGTTCTTC. It specifies CASSLRTSGSKNEQFF. The V gene is TRBV28, the J gene TRBJ2-1; TRBD2 aligns across 13 bases. This CDR3 region has 16 residues. V was pared by 2 bases and J by 7 bases, with 5 bases of the junction left unmatched. CDR1 MDHEN and CDR2 SYDVKM come from the germline V gene.

This clone showed up just once. The genes are TRBV6-6 and TRBJ2-1, with TRBD2 matching 9 bases. The CDR3 loop spans 16 amino acids. J gave up 4 bases and V 0 bases, and 4 bases lay outside the gene matches. Germline CDR1 reads MNHNY; CDR2 reads SVGAGI (reference sequence). CDR3 amino acids: CASSYSISGGYNEQFF. The CDR3 DNA follows: TGTGCCAGCAGTTACTCGATTAGCGGGGGTTACAATGAGCAGTTCTTC.

The rearrangement links TRBV2 to TRBJ2-3, with 9 nucleotides matching TRBD2. Unmatched junction bases numbered 3, after V lost 9 bases and J lost 2 bases. The CDR3 covers 13 residues. Germline V gene sequence: CDR1 SNHLY, CDR2 FYNNEI. This chain's CDR3 is CASLAGLTDTQYF. CDR3 bases: TGTGCCAGTCTAGCGGGGCTCACAGATACGCAGTATTTT.

This clone was recorded once. The chain joins TRBV7-3 to TRBJ2-3, with D unclear. CDR1 and CDR2 (germline): SGHTA, FQGTGA. This CDR3 is built from 14 residues. Trimming cost V 1 base and J 4 bases, with 9 bases left between them. The CDR3 loop is CASSLNPRSDTQYF. The CDR3 bases are TGTGCCAGCAGCTTAAATCCGAGATCAGATACGCAGTATTTT. Supplemented by reference TRBV7-3 and TRBJ2-3, the full variable domain reads GAGVSQTPSNKVTEKGKYVELRCDPISGHTALYWYRQSLGQGPEFLIYFQGTGAADDSGLPNDRFFAVRPEGSVSTLKIQRTERGDSAVYLCASSLNPRSDTQYFGPGTRLTVL.

The rearrangement uses TRBV12-3 or TRBV12-4 and TRBJ1-2, with 9 positions matching TRBD1. The ends lost 5 bases at V and 8 bases at J; junction bases unmatched: 6. CDR3 size: 13 residues. The CDR3 here is CASSPTGGEGYTF. CDR3 nucleotide sequence: TGTGCCAGCAGTCCAACAGGGGGCGAGGGCTACACCTTC.

The rearrangement links TRBV5-6 to TRBJ2-6; 8 bases fit TRBD2. V gave up 4 bases and J gave up 6 bases; unmatched junction bases: 6. This CDR3 comprises 15 residues. Germline V lookup: CDR1 SGHDT, CDR2 YYEEEE. CDR3 loop: CASSPRGGSANVLTF. DNA for the CDR3: TGTGCCAGCAGCCCACGGGGGGGGTCGGCCAACGTCCTGACTTTC. Supplemented by reference TRBV5-6 and TRBJ2-6, the full variable domain reads DAGVTQSPTHLIKTRGQQVTLRCSPKSGHDTVSWYQQALGQGPQFIFQYYEEEERQRGNFPDRFSGHQFPNYSSELNVNALLLGDSALYLCASSPRGGSANVLTFGAGSRLTVL.

The rearrangement uses TRBV11-3 and TRBJ2-1; a possible D gene is TRBD2 (5 bases). This CDR3 is built from 15 residues. V was clipped by 3 bases and J by 4 bases, with 13 bases between them. In germline, CDR1 is SGHNT, CDR2 YENEEA. The CDR3 region is CASSLGGSWYNEQFF. The CDR3 region has the DNA TGTGCCAGCAGCTTGGGTGGGAGTTGGTACAATGAGCAGTTCTTC. Together with reference TRBV11-3 and TRBJ2-1, the CDR3 gives the full variable domain: EAGVVQSPRYKIIEKKQPVAFWCNPISGHNTLYWYLQNLGQGPELLIRYENEEAVDDSQLPKDRFSAERLKGVDSTLKIQPAELGDSAVYLCASSLGGSWYNEQFFGPGTRLTVL.

The chain has TRBV5-1 and TRBJ2-7; 8 bases fit TRBD1. The germline CDR1 and CDR2 sequences are SGHRS and YFSETQ. This CDR3 has 14 residues. V was clipped by 1 base and J by 5 bases; unmatched bases: 5. CDR3: CASSLSGQGHEQYF. The CDR3 DNA reads as TGCGCCAGCAGCTTGTCCGGACAGGGCCACGAGCAGTACTTC.

The chain carries TRBV7-2 and TRBJ2-7; 8 positions match TRBD1. The germline V gene has CDR1 SGHTA and CDR2 FQGNSA. Losses at the gene ends were 8 bases for V and 3 bases for J; bases not matched to a gene: 12. The CDR3 consists of 15 residues. In nucleotides, the CDR3 is TGTGCCAGCTCCCGTGAACAGGGGGTATACTACGAGCAGTACTTC. This sequence encodes CASSREQGVYYEQYF. Full variable domain (remainder filled in from reference TRBV7-2 and TRBJ2-7): GAGVSQSPSNKVTEKGKDVELRCDPISGHTALYWYRQSLGQGLEFLIYFQGNSAPDKSGLPSDRFSAERTGGSVSTLTIQRTQQEDSAVYLCASSREQGVYYEQYFGPGTRLTVT.